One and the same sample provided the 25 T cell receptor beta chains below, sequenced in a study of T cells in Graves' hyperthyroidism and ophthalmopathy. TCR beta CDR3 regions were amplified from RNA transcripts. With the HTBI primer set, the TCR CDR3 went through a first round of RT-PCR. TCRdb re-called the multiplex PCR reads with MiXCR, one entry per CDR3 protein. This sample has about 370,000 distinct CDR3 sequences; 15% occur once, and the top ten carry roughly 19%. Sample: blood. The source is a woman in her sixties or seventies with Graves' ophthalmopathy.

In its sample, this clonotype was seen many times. The CDR3 DNA sequence: TGCAGTGCTAGAGATGTAACTAGCAGATCGTCCTACAATGAGCAGTTCTTC. Encoded protein: CSARDVTSRSSYNEQFF. The chain is built from TRBV20-1 and TRBJ2-1; perhaps TRBD2 as D (6 bases). The length of the CDR3 is 17 residues. Looked up from germline, CDR1 is DFQATT and CDR2 is SNEGSKA (reference sequence). V lost 0 bases to trimming and J lost 1 base, with 16 bases between them.

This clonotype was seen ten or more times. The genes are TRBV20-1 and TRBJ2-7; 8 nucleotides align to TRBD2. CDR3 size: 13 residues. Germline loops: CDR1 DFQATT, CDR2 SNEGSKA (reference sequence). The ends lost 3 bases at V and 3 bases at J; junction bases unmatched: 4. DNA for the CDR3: TGCAGTGCTAGCGAAGCGGGAGTCTACGAGCAGTACTTC. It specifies CSASEAGVYEQYF.

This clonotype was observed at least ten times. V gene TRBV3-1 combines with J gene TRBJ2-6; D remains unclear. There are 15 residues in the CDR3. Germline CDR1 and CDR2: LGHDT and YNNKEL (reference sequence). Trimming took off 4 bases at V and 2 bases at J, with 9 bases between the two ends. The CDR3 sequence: CASSPYGTGANVLTF. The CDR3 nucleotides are TGTGCCAGCAGCCCGTATGGGACTGGGGCCAACGTCCTGACTTTC.

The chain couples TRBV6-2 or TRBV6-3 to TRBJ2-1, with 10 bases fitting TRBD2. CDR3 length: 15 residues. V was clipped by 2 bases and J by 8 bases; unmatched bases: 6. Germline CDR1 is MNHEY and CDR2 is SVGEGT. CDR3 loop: CASSYVAGGGDEQFF. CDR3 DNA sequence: TGTGCCAGCAGTTACGTAGCGGGAGGCGGTGATGAGCAGTTCTTC.

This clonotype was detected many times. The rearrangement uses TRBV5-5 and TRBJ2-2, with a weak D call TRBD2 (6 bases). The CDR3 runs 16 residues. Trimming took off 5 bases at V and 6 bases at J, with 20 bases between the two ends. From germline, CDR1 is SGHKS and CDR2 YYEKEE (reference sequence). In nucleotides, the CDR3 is TGTGCCAGCAGAGGGGAGGAGGCCTCTCTGGCCGGGGAGCTGTTTTTT. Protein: CASRGEEASLAGELFF. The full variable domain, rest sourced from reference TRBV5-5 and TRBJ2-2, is DAGVTQSPTHLIKTRGQQVTLRCSPISGHKSVSWYQQVLGQGPQFIFQYYEKEERGRGNFPDRFSARQFPNYSSELNVNALLLGDSALYLCASRGEEASLAGELFFGEGSRLTVL.

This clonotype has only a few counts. CDR3 region: CASSYAYSNQPQHF. The DNA of the CDR3 is TGTGCCAGCAGTTACGCTTATAGCAATCAGCCCCAGCATTTT. J is TRBJ1-5 and V is TRBV2, with D hard to call. Germline assignment: CDR1 SNHLY and CDR2 FYNNEI. The CDR3 extends over 14 amino acids. Deletions cut 5 bases from V and 0 bases from J, with 8 bases between.

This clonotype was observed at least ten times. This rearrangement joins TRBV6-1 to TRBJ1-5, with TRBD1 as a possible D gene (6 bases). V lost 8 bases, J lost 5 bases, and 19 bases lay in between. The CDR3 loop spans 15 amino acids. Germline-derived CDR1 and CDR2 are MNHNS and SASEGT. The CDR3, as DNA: TGTGCCAGCGCTAGGGGGGGGCTCCCGGATCAGCCCCAGCATTTT. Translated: CASARGGLPDQPQHF.

CDR3 protein: CASSPLGFDEQFF. The CDR3 nucleotides read TGTGCCAGCTCACCCTTAGGGTTCGATGAGCAGTTCTTC. The rearrangement links TRBV18 to TRBJ2-1; the D is unclear. Germline V gene data show CDR1 as KGHSH and CDR2 as LQKENI. V was pared by 3 bases and J by 8 bases, with 11 bases between. The CDR3 consists of 13 residues.

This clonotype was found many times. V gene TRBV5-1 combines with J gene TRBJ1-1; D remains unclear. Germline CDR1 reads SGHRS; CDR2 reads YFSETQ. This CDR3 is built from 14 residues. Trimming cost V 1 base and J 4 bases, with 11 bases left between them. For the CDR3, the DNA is TGCGCCAGCAGCTTGACAGTTAACCCCACTGAAGCTTTCTTT. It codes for CASSLTVNPTEAFF.

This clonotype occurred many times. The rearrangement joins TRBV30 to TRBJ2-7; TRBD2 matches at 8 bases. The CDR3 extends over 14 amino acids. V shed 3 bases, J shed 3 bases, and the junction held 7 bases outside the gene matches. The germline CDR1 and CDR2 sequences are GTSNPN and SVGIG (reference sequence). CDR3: CAWRLSGSLYEQYF. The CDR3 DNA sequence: TGTGCCTGGAGACTCAGCGGGAGTCTCTACGAGCAGTACTTC.

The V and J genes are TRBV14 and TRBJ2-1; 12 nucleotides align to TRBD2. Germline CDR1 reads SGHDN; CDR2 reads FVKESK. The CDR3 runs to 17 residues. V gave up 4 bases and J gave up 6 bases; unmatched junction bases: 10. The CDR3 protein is CASSPRSSGRAANEQFF. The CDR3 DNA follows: TGTGCCAGCAGCCCAAGGTCTAGCGGGAGGGCCGCCAATGAGCAGTTCTTC.

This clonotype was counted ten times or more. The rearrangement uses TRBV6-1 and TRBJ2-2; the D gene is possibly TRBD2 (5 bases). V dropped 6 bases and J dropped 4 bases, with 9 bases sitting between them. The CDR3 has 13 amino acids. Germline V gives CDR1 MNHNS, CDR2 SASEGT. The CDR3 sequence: CASSRTATGELFF. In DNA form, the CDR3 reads TGTGCCAGCAGCCGGACTGCCACCGGGGAGCTGTTTTTT.

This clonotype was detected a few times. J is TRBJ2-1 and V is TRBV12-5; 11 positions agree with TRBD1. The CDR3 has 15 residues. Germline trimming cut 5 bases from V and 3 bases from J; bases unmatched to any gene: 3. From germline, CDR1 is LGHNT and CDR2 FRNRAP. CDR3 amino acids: CASGLGQGGYNEQFF. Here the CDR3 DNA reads TGTGCTAGTGGTCTGGGACAGGGGGGCTACAATGAGCAGTTCTTC.

The CDR3 sequence is CSAREGASNQPQHF. The CDR3 DNA sequence: TGCAGTGCTAGAGAGGGGGCAAGCAATCAGCCCCAGCATTTT. The J gene is TRBJ1-5, the V gene TRBV20-1, with D perhaps matching TRBD1 (6 bases). This CDR3 contains 14 residues. The V and J ends lost 0 bases and 1 base respectively, with 7 bases between them. Germline loops: CDR1 DFQATT, CDR2 SNEGSKA (reference sequence).

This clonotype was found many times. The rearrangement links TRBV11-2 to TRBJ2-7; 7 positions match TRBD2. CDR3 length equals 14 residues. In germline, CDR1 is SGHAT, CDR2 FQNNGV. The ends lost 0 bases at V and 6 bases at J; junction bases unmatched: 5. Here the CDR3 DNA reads TGTGCCAGCAGCTTAGATCGCTGGACTAGCGAGCAGTACTTC. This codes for CASSLDRWTSEQYF.

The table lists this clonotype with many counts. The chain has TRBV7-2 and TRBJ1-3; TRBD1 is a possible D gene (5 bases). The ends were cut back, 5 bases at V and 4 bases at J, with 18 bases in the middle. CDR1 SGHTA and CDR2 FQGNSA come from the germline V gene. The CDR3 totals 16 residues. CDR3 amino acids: CASSPTRGQNGNTIYF. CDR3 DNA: TGTGCCAGCAGCCCTACGAGGGGCCAGAACGGAAACACCATATATTTT.

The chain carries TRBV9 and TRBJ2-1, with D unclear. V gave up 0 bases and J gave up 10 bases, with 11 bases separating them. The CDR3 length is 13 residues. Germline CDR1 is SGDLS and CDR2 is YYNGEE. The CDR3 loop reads CASSVEGSREQFF. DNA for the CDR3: TGTGCCAGCAGCGTAGAGGGCAGCAGGGAGCAGTTCTTC.

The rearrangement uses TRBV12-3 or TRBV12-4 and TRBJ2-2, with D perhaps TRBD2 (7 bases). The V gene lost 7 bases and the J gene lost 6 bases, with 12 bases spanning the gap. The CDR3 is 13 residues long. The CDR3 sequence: CASILGGAGELFF. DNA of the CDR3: TGTGCCAGCATCTTAGGGGGGGCCGGGGAGCTGTTTTTT.

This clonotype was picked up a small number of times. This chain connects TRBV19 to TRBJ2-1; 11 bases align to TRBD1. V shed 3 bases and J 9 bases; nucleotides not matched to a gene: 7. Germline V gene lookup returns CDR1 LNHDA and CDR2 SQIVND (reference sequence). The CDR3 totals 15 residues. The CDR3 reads CASSMGTGGLGEQFF. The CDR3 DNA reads TGTGCCAGTAGTATGGGGACAGGGGGATTGGGTGAGCAGTTCTTC.

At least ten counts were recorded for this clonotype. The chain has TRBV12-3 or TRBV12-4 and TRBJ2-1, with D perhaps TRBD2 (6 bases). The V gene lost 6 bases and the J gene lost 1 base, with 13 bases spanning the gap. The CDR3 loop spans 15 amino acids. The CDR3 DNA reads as TGTGCCAGCAGCCGAAGACTAGGTTCCTACAATGAGCAGTTCTTC. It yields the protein CASSRRLGSYNEQFF.

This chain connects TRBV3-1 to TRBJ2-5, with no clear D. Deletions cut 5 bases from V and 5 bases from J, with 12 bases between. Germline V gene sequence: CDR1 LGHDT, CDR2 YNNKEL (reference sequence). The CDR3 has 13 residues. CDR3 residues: CASSVDRYETQYF. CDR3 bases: TGTGCCAGCAGCGTTGATCGGTACGAGACCCAGTACTTC.

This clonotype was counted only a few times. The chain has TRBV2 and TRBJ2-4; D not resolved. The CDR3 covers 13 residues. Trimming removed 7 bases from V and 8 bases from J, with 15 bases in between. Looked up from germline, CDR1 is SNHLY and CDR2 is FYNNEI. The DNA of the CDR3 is TGTGCCAGCAAACACGAAGTAATTGACATTCAGTACTTC. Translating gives CASKHEVIDIQYF.

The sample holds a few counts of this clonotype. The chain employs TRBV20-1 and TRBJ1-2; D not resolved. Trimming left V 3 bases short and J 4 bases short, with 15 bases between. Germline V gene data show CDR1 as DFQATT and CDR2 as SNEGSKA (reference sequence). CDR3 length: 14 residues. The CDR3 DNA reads TGCAGTGCTAGTGATTGGCTTCTCGGCTATGGCTACACCTTC. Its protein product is CSASDWLLGYGYTF.

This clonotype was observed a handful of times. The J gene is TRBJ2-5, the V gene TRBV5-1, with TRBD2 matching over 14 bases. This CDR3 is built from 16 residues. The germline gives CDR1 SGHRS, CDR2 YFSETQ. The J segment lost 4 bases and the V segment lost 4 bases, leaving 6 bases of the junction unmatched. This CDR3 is CASSAGTSGRAETQYF. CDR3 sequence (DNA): TGCGCCAGCAGCGCGGGGACTAGCGGGAGAGCAGAGACCCAGTACTTC.

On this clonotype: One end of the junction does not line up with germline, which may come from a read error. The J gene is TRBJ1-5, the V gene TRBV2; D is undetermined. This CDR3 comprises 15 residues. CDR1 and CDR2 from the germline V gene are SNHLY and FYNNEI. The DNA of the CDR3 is TGTGCCAGCAGAGAAGGTAGTTTGATCGATCAGCCCCAGCATTTT. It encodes CASREGSLIDQPQHF.